Below, 27 T cell receptor beta chains from the same sample are listed, as sequenced in a study of technical replicates of blood from several donors. Data came from immunoSEQ multiplex PCR; TCRdb stores just in-frame clones and leaves some out. The repertoire consists of 77,000 or so clones, with roughly 92% occurring once and the leading ten covering around 0.41%. The material sequenced was T cells isolated from PBMCs. The receptors originated from a human donor in good health.

The chain recombines TRBV27 with TRBJ1-5; D is possibly TRBD1 (6 bases). Germline CDR1 and CDR2: MNHEY and SMNVEV (reference sequence). The CDR3 contains 17 residues. V gave up 6 bases and J gave up 4 bases, with 22 bases separating them. The CDR3 is CASSPTLGGPSNQPQHF. The CDR3 DNA sequence: TGTGCCAGCAGCCCCACCCTCGGGGGGCCGTCAAATCAGCCCCAGCATTTT.

The chain employs TRBV7-3 and TRBJ2-1, with TRBD2 identical over 8 bases. The CDR3 loop spans 16 amino acids. The V segment lost 0 bases and the J segment 8 bases; nucleotides outside the gene matches: 9. Germline assignment: CDR1 SGHTA and CDR2 FQGTGA. The CDR3 DNA is TGTGCCAGCAGCTTAACAAGGCGGGAGGAAAAGCATGAGCAGTTCTTC. Translation gives CASSLTRREEKHEQFF.

V gene TRBV7-6 combines with J gene TRBJ1-2; unclear D gene. Germline CDR1 is SGHVS and CDR2 is FNYEAQ. Trimming took 3 bases from V and 3 from J, leaving 8 bases between them. The CDR3 contains 13 residues. DNA of the CDR3: TGTGCCAGCAGCTTTGCCAGGCACTATGGCTACACCTTC. It specifies CASSFARHYGYTF.

The gene calls are TRBV7-8 and TRBJ1-2; D unclear. With 0 bases removed from V and 3 bases from J, the gap between germline ends came to 11 bases. The germline V gene encodes CDR1 SGHVS and CDR2 FQNEAQ. The CDR3 has 15 residues. CDR3 nucleotides: TGTGCCAGCAGCTTAGCGGTGGGCGCCCACTATGGCTACACCTTC. Its translation: CASSLAVGAHYGYTF.

The chain combines TRBV6-6 with TRBJ1-5; D gene unclear. V lost 8 bases to trimming and J lost 2 bases, with 7 bases between them. Germline CDR1 reads MNHNY; CDR2 reads SVGAGI (reference sequence). This CDR3 has 12 amino acids. The CDR3 loop reads CASRGGNQPQHF. The CDR3 bases are TGTGCCAGCCGGGGTGGCAATCAGCCCCAGCATTTT.

The chain has TRBV6-5 and TRBJ2-3, with 11 bases fitting TRBD2. This CDR3 is 14 amino acids long. V gave up 6 bases and J gave up 10 bases; unmatched junction bases: 9. Per germline, CDR1 MNHEY and CDR2 SVGAGI. The CDR3 reads CASSPTSGRSPQYF. Here the CDR3 DNA reads TGTGCCAGCAGCCCTACTAGCGGGAGATCGCCGCAGTATTTT.

The CDR3 region is CASSYRGLSTDTQYF. CDR3 nucleotides: TGTGCCAGCAGTTACAGGGGGCTAAGCACAGATACGCAGTATTTT. The chain is built from TRBV6-5 and TRBJ2-3; TRBD1 matches 7 bases. The V and J ends lost 2 bases and 0 bases, in that order; junction bases with no gene match: 2. The CDR3 extends over 15 amino acids. CDR1 is MNHEY and CDR2 is SVGAGI in the germline V gene.

The V call is TRBV7-6, the J call TRBJ2-2; D unresolved. The V gene's germline CDR1 is SGHVS and CDR2 FNYEAQ. V was clipped by 1 base and J by 4 bases, with 10 bases between them. This CDR3 has 15 amino acids. CDR3 loop: CASSLELPATGELFF. The CDR3 coding sequence is TGTGCCAGCAGCTTAGAACTCCCCGCCACCGGGGAGCTGTTTTTT. Full variable domain (rest looked up from reference TRBV7-6 and TRBJ2-2): GAGVSQSPRYKVTKRGQDVALRCDPISGHVSLYWYRQALGQGPEFLTYFNYEAQQDKSGLPNDRFSAERPEGSISTLTIQRTEQRDSAMYRCASSLELPATGELFFGEGSRLTVL.

This chain connects TRBV29-1 to TRBJ2-3; 7 bases map to TRBD2. The V gene end was trimmed by 0 bases and the J gene end by 0 bases; junction bases not matched to a gene: 6. Germline CDR1 and CDR2: SQVTM and ANQGSEA. This CDR3 region has 16 residues. The CDR3 DNA sequence: TGCAGCGTTGAAGATTCATTAGCGGGTAGCACAGATACGCAGTATTTT. This sequence encodes CSVEDSLAGSTDTQYF.

The rearrangement joins TRBV30 to TRBJ1-5, with D hard to call. V lost 2 bases and J lost 4, with 6 bases in between. The germline V gene has CDR1 GTSNPN and CDR2 SVGIG (reference sequence). The CDR3 covers 12 residues. The CDR3 reads CAWSPGNQPQHF. The DNA for the CDR3 is TGTGCCTGGAGTCCGGGGAATCAGCCCCAGCATTTT.

This sequence joins TRBV5-4 and TRBJ2-3; the D gene is possibly TRBD1 (6 bases). The CDR3 spans 14 residues. V shed 0 bases and J shed 7 bases, with 12 bases lying between them. CDR1 and CDR2 from the germline V gene are SGHNT and YYREEE (reference sequence). The CDR3 here is CASSLDRVAYTQYF. The CDR3 DNA is TGTGCCAGCAGCTTGGACAGGGTGGCTTATACGCAGTATTTT.

The J gene is TRBJ2-7, the V gene TRBV4-2; D possibly corresponds to TRBD2 (5 bases). Looked up from germline, CDR1 is LGHNA and CDR2 is YNFKEQ. The CDR3 runs 14 residues. Between the trimmed V and J ends, which lost 3 bases and 0 bases, there was a span of 9 bases. In DNA form, the CDR3 reads TGTGCCAGCAGCCAGCGGGCTCCCTCCTACGAGCAGTACTTC. Protein product: CASSQRAPSYEQYF.

This rearrangement joins TRBV11-3 to TRBJ1-1; possibly TRBD1 for D (6 bases). The germline V gene has CDR1 SGHNT and CDR2 YENEEA. V was pared by 5 bases and J by 11 bases, with 18 bases between. The CDR3 spans 13 residues. The CDR3: CASSTYRDPGAFF. CDR3 sequence (DNA): TGTGCCAGCAGCACATACAGGGACCCTGGGGCTTTCTTT. The full variable domain, completed using reference TRBV11-3 and TRBJ1-1, is EAGVVQSPRYKIIEKKQPVAFWCNPISGHNTLYWYLQNLGQGPELLIRYENEEAVDDSQLPKDRFSAERLKGVDSTLKIQPAELGDSAVYLCASSTYRDPGAFFGQGTRLTVV.

The rearrangement uses TRBV6-4 and TRBJ2-7; D not resolved. Germline V lookup: CDR1 MRHNA, CDR2 SNTAGT. V lost 2 bases and J 6 bases, leaving 5 bases between the germline ends. CDR3 length: 11 amino acids. Written as DNA, the CDR3 is TGTGCCAGCAGTGACGGAGCCGAGCAGTACTTC. It translates to CASSDGAEQYF.

The rearrangement joins TRBV9 to TRBJ1-3, with D possibly TRBD1 on 5 matching bases. CDR1 and CDR2 (germline): SGDLS, YYNGEE. The CDR3 length is 15 residues. V lost 1 base to trimming and J lost 2 bases, with 10 bases between them. CDR3 bases: TGTGCCAGCAGCGTATCGGGGGGTCCTGGAAACACCATATATTTT. Its translation: CASSVSGGPGNTIYF. The full variable domain, rest sourced from reference TRBV9 and TRBJ1-3, is DSGVTQTPKHLITATGQRVTLRCSPRSGDLSVYWYQQSLDQGLQFLIQYYNGEERAKGNILERFSAQQFPDLHSELNLSSLELGDSALYFCASSVSGGPGNTIYFGEGSWLTVV.

The chain combines TRBV18 with TRBJ2-7, with 7 nucleotides matching TRBD2. This CDR3 is 17 amino acids long. After removal of 0 bases from V and 3 bases from J, the junction contained 11 bases not matched to a gene. The germline CDR1 and CDR2 sequences are KGHSH and LQKENI. The CDR3 sequence is CASSPPSSLAAHYEQYF. Written as DNA, the CDR3 is TGTGCCAGCTCACCACCTTCCTCCCTAGCGGCTCACTACGAGCAGTACTTC.

The rearrangement joins TRBV27 to TRBJ2-1; 11 positions match TRBD2. V was pared by 6 bases and J by 6 bases, with 1 base of the junction left unmatched. From germline, CDR1 is MNHEY and CDR2 SMNVEV (reference sequence). The CDR3 totals 13 residues. The CDR3 DNA reads as TGTGCCAGCAGAACTAGCGGGGGCAATGAGCAGTTCTTC. The encoded protein is CASRTSGGNEQFF.

The chain employs TRBV19 and TRBJ1-5; 8 bases map to TRBD1. V was clipped by 4 bases and J by 4 bases; unmatched bases: 6. The CDR3 has 15 amino acids. Germline loops: CDR1 LNHDA, CDR2 SQIVND (reference sequence). The CDR3 is CASSSQGAFNQPQHF. The DNA of the CDR3 is TGTGCCAGTAGTAGCCAGGGGGCATTTAATCAGCCCCAGCATTTT.

This chain links TRBV7-2 with TRBJ1-4; D gene ambiguous. Germline CDR1 and CDR2: SGHTA and FQGNSA. The CDR3 spans 14 residues. V was clipped by 3 bases and J by 0 bases, with 5 bases between them. The CDR3 DNA reads as TGTGCCAGCAGCTTGACAACAACTAATGAAAAACTGTTTTTT. Its translation is CASSLTTTNEKLFF.

The gene calls are TRBV7-9 and TRBJ2-7; maybe TRBD1 (6 bases). The V gene's germline CDR1 is SEHNR and CDR2 FQNEAQ (reference sequence). The CDR3 runs to 13 residues. Trimming stripped 7 bases from V and 5 bases from J, with 15 bases between. The CDR3 DNA sequence: TGTGCCAGCACCCTAGACAGGTTCGACGAGCAGTACTTC. Its translation is CASTLDRFDEQYF.

V usage is TRBV28 and J usage is TRBJ2-3; D might be TRBD1 (5 bases). The V gene's germline CDR1 is MDHEN and CDR2 SYDVKM. V was pared by 7 bases and J by 3 bases, with 11 bases between. This CDR3 has 13 residues. In DNA form, the CDR3 reads TGTGCCAGCATCCAGGGTATTACAGATACGCAGTATTTT. Its protein is CASIQGITDTQYF.

This chain connects TRBV11-3 to TRBJ2-7, with unresolved D. Germline CDR1 reads SGHNT; CDR2 reads YENEEA. The V gene lost 3 bases and the J gene lost 3 bases, with 12 bases spanning the gap. The CDR3 sequence is 14 residues long. DNA for the CDR3: TGTGCCAGCAGCTTCGACTCCCGGAGCTACGAGCAGTACTTC. It encodes CASSFDSRSYEQYF.

This clone was observed a few times. This sequence joins TRBV11-3 and TRBJ2-7; tentatively, D is TRBD2 (6 bases). V was trimmed by 3 bases and J by 4 bases, leaving 16 bases between them. This CDR3 is 15 amino acids long. CDR1 is SGHNT and CDR2 is YENEEA in the germline V gene. The CDR3 sequence: CASSFLGLAEYEQYF. The CDR3 nucleotides are TGTGCCAGCAGCTTCTTGGGCTTAGCGGAGTACGAGCAGTACTTC.

This clone has only one observation. The rearrangement joins TRBV28 to TRBJ2-2; D is uncertain. Per the germline V gene, CDR1 is MDHEN and CDR2 is SYDVKM. V was shortened by 6 bases and J by 0 bases, with 11 bases between the two germline ends. This CDR3 comprises 15 residues. CDR3 in DNA: TGTGCCAGCAGCCTGTGGAGCGCGAACACCGGGGAGCTGTTTTTT. Protein: CASSLWSANTGELFF.

This rearrangement joins TRBV4-3 to TRBJ2-3; 12 bases match TRBD2. Germline-derived CDR1 and CDR2 are LGHNA and YSLEER. Trimming took 1 base from V and 4 from J; bases not matched to a gene: 0. This CDR3 has 15 amino acids. The CDR3 coding sequence is TGCGCCAGCAGCCAAGGACTAGCGGGGGCAGATACGCAGTATTTT. Translation gives CASSQGLAGADTQYF.

The gene calls are TRBV6-1 and TRBJ2-2, with 7 nucleotides matching TRBD2. CDR1 MNHNS and CDR2 SASEGT come from the germline V gene. The trim removed 6 bases at V and 2 bases at J, leaving 6 bases unmatched. This CDR3 has 15 residues. The CDR3 is CASRRGGENTGELFF. Written as DNA, the CDR3 is TGTGCCAGCAGGCGGGGAGGGGAAAACACCGGGGAGCTGTTTTTT.

This rearrangement joins TRBV7-6 to TRBJ2-7; D is unresolved. The CDR3 has 13 residues. V lost 1 base and J 0 bases, leaving 4 bases between the germline ends. Per the germline V gene, CDR1 is SGHVS and CDR2 is FNYEAQ. CDR3 residues: CASSLVLSYEQYF. The CDR3 bases are TGTGCCAGCAGCTTAGTTCTCTCCTACGAGCAGTACTTC.